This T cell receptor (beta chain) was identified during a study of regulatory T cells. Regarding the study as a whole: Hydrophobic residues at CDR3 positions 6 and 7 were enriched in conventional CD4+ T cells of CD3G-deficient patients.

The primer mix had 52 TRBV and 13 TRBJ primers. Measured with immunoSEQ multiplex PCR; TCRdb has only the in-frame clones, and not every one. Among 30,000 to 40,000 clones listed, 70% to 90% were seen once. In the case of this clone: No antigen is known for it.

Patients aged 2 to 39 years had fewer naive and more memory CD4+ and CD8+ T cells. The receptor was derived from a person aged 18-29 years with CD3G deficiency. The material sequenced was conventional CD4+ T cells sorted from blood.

CDR3 sequence (DNA): TGTGCCAGCAGTTTAAGTTTTGTCGGGACAGGGCGAGGTGAAAAACTGTTTTTT. Encoded protein: CASSLSFVGTGRGEKLFF. The rearrangement uses TRBV28 and TRBJ1-4, with TRBD1 matching 9 bases. The CDR3 runs to 18 residues. V gave up 2 bases and J gave up 7 bases; unmatched junction bases: 14. Germline V lookup: CDR1 MDHEN, CDR2 SYDVKM.